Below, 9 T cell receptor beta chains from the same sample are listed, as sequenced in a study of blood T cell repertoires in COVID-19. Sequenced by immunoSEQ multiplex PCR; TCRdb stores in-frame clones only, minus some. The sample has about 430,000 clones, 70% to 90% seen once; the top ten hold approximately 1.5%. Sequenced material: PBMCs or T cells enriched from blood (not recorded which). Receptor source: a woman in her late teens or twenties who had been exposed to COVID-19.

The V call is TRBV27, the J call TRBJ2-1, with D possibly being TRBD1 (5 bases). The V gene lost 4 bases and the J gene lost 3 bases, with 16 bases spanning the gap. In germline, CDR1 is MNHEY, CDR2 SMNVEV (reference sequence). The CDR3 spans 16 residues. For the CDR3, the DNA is TGTGCCAGCAGTTATTTAGGGCAGGGCGACTACAATGAGCAGTTCTTC. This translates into CASSYLGQGDYNEQFF.

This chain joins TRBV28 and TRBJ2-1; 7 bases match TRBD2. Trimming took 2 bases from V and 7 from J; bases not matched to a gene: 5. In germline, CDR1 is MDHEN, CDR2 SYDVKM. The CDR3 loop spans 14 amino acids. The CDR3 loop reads CASSLAGERNEQFF. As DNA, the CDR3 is TGTGCCAGCAGTTTAGCGGGAGAACGGAATGAGCAGTTCTTC.

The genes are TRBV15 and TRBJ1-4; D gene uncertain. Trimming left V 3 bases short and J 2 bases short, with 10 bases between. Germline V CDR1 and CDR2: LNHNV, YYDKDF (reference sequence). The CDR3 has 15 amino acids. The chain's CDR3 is CATSSHIGTNEKLFF. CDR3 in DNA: TGTGCCACCAGCAGTCATATCGGGACTAATGAAAAACTGTTTTTT.

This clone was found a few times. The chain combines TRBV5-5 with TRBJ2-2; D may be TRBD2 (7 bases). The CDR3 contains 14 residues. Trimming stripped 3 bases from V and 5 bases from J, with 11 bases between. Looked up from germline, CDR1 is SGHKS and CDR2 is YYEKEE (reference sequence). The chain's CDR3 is CASSWGGETGELFF. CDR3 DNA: TGTGCCAGCAGCTGGGGGGGCGAGACCGGGGAGCTGTTTTTT.

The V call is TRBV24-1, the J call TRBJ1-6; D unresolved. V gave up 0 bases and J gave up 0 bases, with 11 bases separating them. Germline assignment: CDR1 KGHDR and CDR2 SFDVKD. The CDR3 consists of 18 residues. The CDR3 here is CATSDLPGHSSYNSPLHF. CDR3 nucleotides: TGTGCCACCAGTGATTTGCCAGGCCACAGCTCCTATAATTCACCCCTCCACTTT.

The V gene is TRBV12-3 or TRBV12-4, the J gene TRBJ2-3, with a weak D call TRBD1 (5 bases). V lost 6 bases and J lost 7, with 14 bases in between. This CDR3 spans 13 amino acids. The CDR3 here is CASSDQGWNTQYF. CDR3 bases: TGTGCCAGCAGCGACCAGGGTTGGAATACGCAGTATTTT.

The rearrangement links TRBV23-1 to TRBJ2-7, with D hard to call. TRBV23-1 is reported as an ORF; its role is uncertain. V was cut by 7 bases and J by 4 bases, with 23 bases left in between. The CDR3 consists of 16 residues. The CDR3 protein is CASTHQLEAQFYEQYF. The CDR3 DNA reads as TGCGCCAGCACCCATCAGCTAGAAGCCCAATTTTACGAGCAGTACTTC.

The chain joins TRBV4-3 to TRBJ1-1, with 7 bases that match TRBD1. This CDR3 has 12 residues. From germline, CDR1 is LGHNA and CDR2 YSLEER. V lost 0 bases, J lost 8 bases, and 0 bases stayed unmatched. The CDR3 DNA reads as TGCGCCAGCAGCCAAGAGGGACAGGAAGCTTTCTTT. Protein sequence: CASSQEGQEAFF.

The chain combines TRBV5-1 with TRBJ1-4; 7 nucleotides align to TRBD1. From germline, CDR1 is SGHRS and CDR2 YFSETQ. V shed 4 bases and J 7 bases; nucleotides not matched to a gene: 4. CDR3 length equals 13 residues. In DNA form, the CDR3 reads TGCGCCAGCAGCACGAGGGGGCGTGAAAAACTGTTTTTT. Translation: CASSTRGREKLFF.